This T cell receptor beta chain is drawn from a study of blood T cell repertoires in COVID-19. In the study overall: In each case, the material was cDNA or gDNA derived from T cells, B-cell-depleted T cells, or PBMCs.

V lost 2 bases to trimming and J lost 2 bases, with 12 bases between them. The CDR3 loop spans 14 amino acids. The germline V gene has CDR1 SQVTM and CDR2 ANQGSEA. The data were produced by immunoSEQ multiplex PCR, yet TCRdb's version contains in-frame clones alone and is incomplete. This sample has some 80,000 clones, with just over 85% found just once. The TCR originated in an elderly woman in a cohort sampled during active or convalescent COVID-19. The sequenced sample was peripheral blood. This sequence joins TRBV29-1 and TRBJ1-2; no firm D call. The CDR3 bases are TGCAGCGTTGAACGAGCGGGAGGGAACTATGGCTACACCTTC. Its translation is CSVERAGGNYGYTF.